What follows are 25 T cell receptor beta chains derived from one specimen sequenced in a study of CD8 T cells in ankylosing spondylitis. Study-level findings and limits: Fewer than 10 highly homologous variants formed a TCR beta motif that appeared characteristic of ankylosing spondylitis blood.

TCRdb recomputed calls from the 5' RACE reads with MiXCR, one row per CDR3 protein. Here the sample spans approximately 540,000 distinct CDR3 sequences, over 9.5% being singletons. No cognate antigen is known for these TCRs. Sequenced sample: blood, either unsorted or a sorted T cell fraction (not recorded which). The receptors were gathered from a male donor with ankylosing spondylitis.

This clonotype was observed a few times. The CDR3, as DNA: TGTGCCACCAGCGGGGGATCCTACGAGCAGTACTTC. Translation: CATSGGSYEQYF. V gene TRBV15 combines with J gene TRBJ2-7; D may correspond to TRBD1 or TRBD2 (5 bases each). The germline gives CDR1 LNHNV, CDR2 YYDKDF (reference sequence). The V end was cut by 5 bases, the J end by 1 base, with 6 bases between. The CDR3 consists of 12 residues.

The sample holds a few counts of this clonotype. J is TRBJ2-1 and V is TRBV5-5; 8 nucleotides align to TRBD2. Germline CDR1 reads SGHKS; CDR2 reads YYEKEE (reference sequence). The CDR3 spans 16 residues. J was trimmed by 8 bases and V by 3 bases; bases with no gene match: 13. CDR3 sequence (DNA): TGTGCCAGCAGCTGGGGTAGCGGGAAACCCAGGGATGAGCAGTTCTTC. Translation gives CASSWGSGKPRDEQFF.

This clonotype was detected only a few times. The chain links TRBV27 to TRBJ2-2, with 9 bases aligning to TRBD2. CDR1 and CDR2 (germline): MNHEY, SMNVEV (reference sequence). CDR3 size: 17 residues. The V and J ends lost 6 bases and 6 bases, in that order; junction bases with no gene match: 14. The CDR3 spells CASRHTLAGLGAGELFF. The DNA for the CDR3 is TGTGCCAGCAGACACACACTAGCGGGCCTAGGAGCCGGGGAGCTGTTTTTT.

This clonotype has only a few counts. V and J are TRBV24-1 and TRBJ2-1; maybe TRBD1 (6 bases). This CDR3 is 15 amino acids long. Looked up from germline, CDR1 is KGHDR and CDR2 is SFDVKD. V lost 0 bases to trimming and J lost 5 bases, with 10 bases between them. The CDR3 loop is CATSDLATGDNEQFF. CDR3 nucleotide sequence: TGTGCCACCAGTGATTTGGCGACAGGTGACAATGAGCAGTTCTTC.

This clonotype was seen more than once but under ten times. V and J are TRBV7-8 and TRBJ2-1, with D perhaps matching TRBD1 (6 bases). The V end was cut by 1 base, the J end by 9 bases, with 19 bases between. In germline, CDR1 is SGHVS, CDR2 FQNEAQ. The CDR3 has 16 residues. CDR3 in DNA: TGTGCCAGCAGCTTAGGACCGACAGGTCCAGTAGGTGAGCAGTTCTTC. Translation gives CASSLGPTGPVGEQFF.

The chain carries TRBV27 and TRBJ2-2; 8 positions agree with TRBD1. Germline V gene lookup returns CDR1 MNHEY and CDR2 SMNVEV (reference sequence). The CDR3 covers 15 residues. Trimming took 5 bases from V and 5 from J; bases not matched to a gene: 7. This chain's CDR3 is CASSPWTGMTGELFF. The CDR3 region has the DNA TGTGCCAGCAGTCCCTGGACAGGGATGACCGGGGAGCTGTTTTTT.

The CDR3 DNA reads TGTGCCTGGGCCCGCTCTACAACGTACAATGAGCAGTTCTTC. It codes for CAWARSTTYNEQFF. The rearrangement joins TRBV30 to TRBJ2-1; D gene uncertain. In germline, CDR1 is GTSNPN, CDR2 SVGIG (reference sequence). The CDR3 has 14 residues. Trimming took 5 bases from V and 4 from J, leaving 15 bases between them. The full variable domain, completed using reference TRBV30 and TRBJ2-1, is SQTIHQWPATLVQPVGSPLSLECTVEGTSNPNLYWYRQAAGRGLQLLFYSVGIGQISSEVPQNLSASRPQDRQFILSSKKLLLSDSGFYLCAWARSTTYNEQFFGPGTRLTVL.

The V and J genes are TRBV7-2 and TRBJ1-4; D is uncertain. The V end was cut by 5 bases, the J end by 5 bases, with 15 bases between. This CDR3 has 15 amino acids. Looked up from germline, CDR1 is SGHTA and CDR2 is FQGNSA. CDR3 sequence: CASSPAGGSNEKLFF. The CDR3 DNA is TGTGCCAGCAGCCCAGCCGGAGGATCAAATGAAAAACTGTTTTTT.

V and J are TRBV7-2 and TRBJ1-4; 8 bases align to TRBD1. The CDR3 extends over 15 amino acids. V dropped 4 bases and J dropped 6; count of bases not matched to a gene: 7. Germline V gives CDR1 SGHTA, CDR2 FQGNSA. The CDR3 is CASSYPGTGDEKLFF. In DNA form, the CDR3 reads TGTGCCAGCAGCTACCCCGGGACAGGTGATGAAAAACTGTTTTTT.

This clonotype was found a few times. The chain couples TRBV30 to TRBJ1-5, with D uncertain. CDR3 length equals 14 residues. Germline loops: CDR1 GTSNPN, CDR2 SVGIG (reference sequence). Trimming pared 1 base from V and 4 bases from J, leaving 11 bases between. The CDR3 spells CAWSANRNNQPQHF. CDR3 coding DNA: TGTGCCTGGAGTGCAAACAGAAATAATCAGCCCCAGCATTTT.

This clonotype was observed a handful of times. The rearrangement links TRBV12-3 or TRBV12-4 to TRBJ1-1; D is perhaps TRBD1 (5 bases). The V and J ends lost 3 bases and 0 bases respectively, with 11 bases between them. This CDR3 is built from 15 residues. Here the CDR3 DNA reads TGTGCCAGCAGTTTGGGGGTCCGGTTGAACACTGAAGCTTTCTTT. As protein: CASSLGVRLNTEAFF.

This clonotype was detected ten times or more. The chain uses TRBV7-2 and TRBJ2-7, with a weak D call TRBD2 (6 bases). The CDR3 runs 14 residues. Looked up from germline, CDR1 is SGHTA and CDR2 is FQGNSA. Deletions cut 5 bases from V and 2 bases from J, with 13 bases between. The CDR3 loop is CASSPEAGPYEQYF. In DNA form, the CDR3 reads TGTGCCAGCAGCCCCGAGGCGGGACCCTACGAGCAGTACTTC. The full variable domain, completed using reference TRBV7-2 and TRBJ2-7, is GAGVSQSPSNKVTEKGKDVELRCDPISGHTALYWYRQSLGQGLEFLIYFQGNSAPDKSGLPSDRFSAERTGGSVSTLTIQRTQQEDSAVYLCASSPEAGPYEQYFGPGTRLTVT.

The table lists this clonotype with a few counts. This chain links TRBV5-1 with TRBJ2-1; 10 positions match TRBD2. This CDR3 is built from 16 residues. V was clipped by 4 bases and J by 0 bases; unmatched bases: 4. The germline V gene encodes CDR1 SGHRS and CDR2 YFSETQ. Written as DNA, the CDR3 is TGCGCCAGCAGCGACCTAGCGGGAGACTCCTACAATGAGCAGTTCTTC. It encodes CASSDLAGDSYNEQFF. Based on the CDR3 plus reference TRBV5-1 and TRBJ2-1, the full variable domain is KAGVTQTPRYLIKTRGQQVTLSCSPISGHRSVSWYQQTPGQGLQFLFEYFSETQRNKGNFPGRFSGRQFSNSRSEMNVSTLELGDSALYLCASSDLAGDSYNEQFFGPGTRLTVL.

There are many counts of this clonotype. This sequence joins TRBV12-3 or TRBV12-4 and TRBJ1-3; no clear D gene. Trimming stripped 6 bases from V and 1 base from J, with 13 bases between. This CDR3 contains 15 residues. The CDR3, as DNA: TGTGCCAGCAGCCCCTGGGTAGAATCTGGAAACACCATATATTTT. Residues: CASSPWVESGNTIYF.

In this sample, this clonotype turned up many times. V usage is TRBV29-1 and J usage is TRBJ2-1; no clear D gene. CDR1 is SQVTM and CDR2 is ANQGSEA in the germline V gene. Trimming took 5 bases from V and 11 from J, leaving 16 bases between them. The CDR3 is 12 residues long. The DNA of the CDR3 is TGCAGCGTTCTGATTCAGCTCCCCCAGCAGTTCTTC. It encodes CSVLIQLPQQFF.

There are a few counts of this clonotype. This CDR3 is missing its conserved last phenylalanine or tryptophan, likely due to a read error. No DNA is shown, since the ends of the CDR3 on it are uncertain; the CDR3 is the one TCRdb lists. V gene TRBV20-1 combines with J gene TRBJ1-2. Per the germline V gene, CDR1 is DFQATT and CDR2 is SNEGSKA (reference sequence). The CDR3 adds up to 12 amino acids, both ends counted. CDR3: CSARRPETPLWL.

The chain uses TRBV5-1 and TRBJ2-1; 9 bases match TRBD2. CDR3 length equals 15 residues. The J segment lost 5 bases and the V segment lost 0 bases, leaving 3 bases of the junction unmatched. Germline V gene sequence: CDR1 SGHRS, CDR2 YFSETQ. This chain's CDR3 is CASSLGGRADNEQFF. CDR3 DNA: TGCGCCAGCAGCTTGGGCGGGAGGGCAGACAATGAGCAGTTCTTC.

The J gene is TRBJ2-1, the V gene TRBV27; TRBD2 matches 7 bases. The germline CDR1 and CDR2 sequences are MNHEY and SMNVEV (reference sequence). J gave up 4 bases and V 7 bases, and 13 bases lay outside the gene matches. This CDR3 has 16 amino acids. The CDR3 is CASNRGGLAGYNEQFF. CDR3 DNA sequence: TGTGCCAGCAATCGGGGAGGGCTGGCTGGTTACAATGAGCAGTTCTTC.

The chain combines TRBV3-1 with TRBJ1-1, with D perhaps TRBD1 (6 bases). The germline CDR1 and CDR2 sequences are LGHDT and YNNKEL (reference sequence). Trimming took off 4 bases at V and 10 bases at J, with 19 bases between the two ends. This CDR3 has 14 amino acids. CDR3 sequence reads: CASSPRGEALGAFF. Here the CDR3 DNA reads TGTGCCAGCAGCCCGAGGGGGGAGGCTCTGGGAGCTTTCTTT.

The rearrangement uses TRBV20-1 and TRBJ2-7, with 8 bases matching TRBD1. This CDR3 spans 13 amino acids. From germline, CDR1 is DFQATT and CDR2 SNEGSKA (reference sequence). With 6 bases clipped from V and 5 bases from J, the junction kept 9 bases outside the gene matches. Here the CDR3 DNA reads TGCAGTGCAGACACAGGGGGAATAAACGAGCAGTACTTC. This encodes CSADTGGINEQYF.

This clonotype was counted only a few times. This rearrangement joins TRBV7-6 to TRBJ1-5; the D gene is possibly TRBD1 (5 bases). The CDR3 spans 14 residues. Trimming pared 7 bases from V and 4 bases from J, leaving 14 bases between. The V gene's germline CDR1 is SGHVS and CDR2 FNYEAQ. The CDR3 DNA reads TGTGCCAGCACCCCAGCAGGGACGAATCAGCCCCAGCATTTT. This encodes CASTPAGTNQPQHF.

In this sample, this clonotype turned up a few times. The V gene is TRBV13, the J gene TRBJ1-2; tentatively, D is TRBD1 (5 bases). The CDR3 has 12 residues. The germline gives CDR1 PRHDT, CDR2 FYEKMQ (reference sequence). V gave up 5 bases and J gave up 6 bases, with 10 bases separating them. The CDR3 protein is CASSRSRDGYTF. The CDR3 DNA follows: TGTGCCAGCAGCCGCTCCAGGGATGGCTACACCTTC.

There are a few counts of this clonotype. This chain uses TRBV12-3 or TRBV12-4 with TRBJ1-3; D uncertain. V gave up 3 bases and J gave up 0 bases, with 15 bases separating them. CDR3 length equals 17 residues. Written as DNA, the CDR3 is TGTGCCAGCAGTTTGTGGTCCAGTGTCTCCTCTGGAAACACCATATATTTT. As protein: CASSLWSSVSSGNTIYF.

This clonotype appeared many times. J is TRBJ1-1 and V is TRBV5-1; weak D call: TRBD1 (5 bases). Looked up from germline, CDR1 is SGHRS and CDR2 is YFSETQ. This CDR3 contains 15 residues. Trimming took 1 base from V and 0 from J, leaving 10 bases between them. The CDR3 loop reads CASSLQGLVNTEAFF. CDR3 DNA: TGCGCCAGCAGCTTGCAGGGATTAGTGAACACTGAAGCTTTCTTT.

This clonotype has a handful of counts. As DNA, the CDR3 is TGTGCCAGCAGCCCCTCCGGAGCGGGAGTGGACGAGCAGTACTTC. Its protein is CASSPSGAGVDEQYF. The rearrangement uses TRBV4-2 and TRBJ2-7; 8 bases align to TRBD2. The V gene end was trimmed by 4 bases and the J gene end by 5 bases; junction bases not matched to a gene: 10. Germline V lookup: CDR1 LGHNA, CDR2 YNFKEQ. This CDR3 contains 15 residues.